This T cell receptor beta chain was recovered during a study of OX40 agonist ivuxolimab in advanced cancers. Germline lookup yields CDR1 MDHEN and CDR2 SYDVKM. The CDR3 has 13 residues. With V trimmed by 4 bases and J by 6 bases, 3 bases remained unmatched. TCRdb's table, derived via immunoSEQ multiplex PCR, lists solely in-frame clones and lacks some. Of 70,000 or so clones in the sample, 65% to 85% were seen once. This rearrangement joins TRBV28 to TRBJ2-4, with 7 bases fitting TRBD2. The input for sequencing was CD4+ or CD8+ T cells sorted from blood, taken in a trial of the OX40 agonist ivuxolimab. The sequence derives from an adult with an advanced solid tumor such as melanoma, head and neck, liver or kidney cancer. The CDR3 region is CASSWGGTNIQYF. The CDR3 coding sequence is TGTGCCAGCAGTTGGGGAGGGACAAACATTCAGTACTTC.